The following is a T cell receptor beta chain sequence with its context. Assay used: immunoSEQ multiplex PCR; TCRdb lists only in-frame clones, some missing. This table holds more than 250,000 clones, just over 90% found once. This sample stems from a study of T cell responses to AZD1222 COVID-19 vaccine. The CDR3 extends over 14 amino acids. The V gene's germline CDR1 is LNHNV and CDR2 YYDKDF (reference sequence). The J segment lost 4 bases and the V segment lost 6 bases, leaving 4 bases of the junction unmatched. The starting material was peripheral blood, obtained on day 0 of AZD1222 vaccination. The clonotype was recovered from an adult in good health. The chain joins TRBV15 to TRBJ2-2; 8 nucleotides match TRBD1. The DNA for the CDR3 is TGTGCCACCAGATCCGACAGGGGCACCGGGGAGCTGTTTTTT. Amino acid sequence: CATRSDRGTGELFF.